This is a list of T cell receptor beta chains from one sample in a study of beta chain features in type 1 diabetes. Profiled with immunoSEQ multiplex PCR; TCRdb holds only in-frame clones, not every one. The table shows about 25,000 clones, with approximately 70% occurring only once. The sample consisted of stem cell memory CD4+ T cells from blood. The receptors were sampled from a woman aged 35 to 49 with type 1 diabetes. Each CDR3 is given without its conserved first and last residue. The order of the fields is CDR3 protein, J gene, V gene.

CDR3: ASSATSGGFGKF
J: TRBJ2-1
V: TRBV7-2

CDR3: ASSFGGDNEQF
J: TRBJ2-1
V: TRBV7-3

CDR3: ASSRPAGTGGGYGYT
J: TRBJ1-2
V: TRBV4-1

CDR3: ASSLQGGLDTQY
J: TRBJ2-3
V: TRBV7-2

CDR3: ASSLRQTLAEQY
J: TRBJ2-7
V: TRBV5-1

CDR3: ASGLGTDRAKF
J: TRBJ2-1
V: TRBV12-5

CDR3: ASSRQGSSYEQY
J: TRBJ2-7
V: TRBV6-5

CDR3: AWSLSGRHQPQH
J: TRBJ1-5
V: TRBV30

CDR3: SVSPGTSGETQY
J: TRBJ2-5
V: TRBV29-1

CDR3: ASSPRQGGAQGNEQF
J: TRBJ2-1
V: TRBV9

CDR3: ASSQESTYSGNTIY
J: TRBJ1-3
V: TRBV4-3

CDR3: ASSLTSGYYNEQF
J: TRBJ2-1
V: TRBV11-2

CDR3: SVEVRENTEAF
J: TRBJ1-1
V: TRBV29-1

CDR3: ASSYVGAGSYEQY
J: TRBJ2-7
V: TRBV6-6

CDR3: ASSLDGGSGNTIY
J: TRBJ1-3
V: TRBV7-2

CDR3: AWNRGSSYEQY
J: TRBJ2-7
V: TRBV30

CDR3: ASSDSSNQPQH
J: TRBJ1-5
V: TRBV19

CDR3: ASRVTGESNYGYT
J: TRBJ1-2
V: TRBV2

CDR3: VAGGPGEHEQF
J: TRBJ2-1
V: TRBV7-9

CDR3: ASSSGQGYSPLH
J: TRBJ1-6
V: TRBV5-1

CDR3: ASSLEGRMNTEAF
J: TRBJ1-1
V: TRBV7-9

CDR3: AHRVEGRQRGGANVLT
J: TRBJ2-6
V: TRBV30

CDR3: ASSWGGGGTDSPLH
J: TRBJ1-6
V: TRBV7-2

CDR3: ASSSGQGRENSPLH
J: TRBJ1-6
V: TRBV28